This record concerns one TCR beta chain sequence. Per the germline V gene, CDR1 is LGHNA and CDR2 is YNFKEQ. The CDR3 consists of 15 residues. V was clipped by 4 bases and J by 5 bases, with 16 bases between them. Authors' data handling: Amplification with reference gene primers provided the estimates of nucleated cell counts. Measured with immunoSEQ multiplex PCR; TCRdb has only the in-frame clones, and not every one. D and trimming come from the DNA, and the V and J calls and clone size come from that table. The sample has about 200,000 clones, around four fifths seen once. These data are taken from a study of blood T cell repertoires in COVID-19.

This TCR derives from a woman aged 40 to 50 with active or convalescent COVID-19. V and J are TRBV4-2 and TRBJ2-3; D perhaps matches TRBD1 (6 bases). Sample: peripheral blood. CDR3 residues: CASSREMGAGDTQYF. The CDR3 bases are TGTGCCAGCAGCCGTGAGATGGGGGCAGGAGATACGCAGTATTTT.